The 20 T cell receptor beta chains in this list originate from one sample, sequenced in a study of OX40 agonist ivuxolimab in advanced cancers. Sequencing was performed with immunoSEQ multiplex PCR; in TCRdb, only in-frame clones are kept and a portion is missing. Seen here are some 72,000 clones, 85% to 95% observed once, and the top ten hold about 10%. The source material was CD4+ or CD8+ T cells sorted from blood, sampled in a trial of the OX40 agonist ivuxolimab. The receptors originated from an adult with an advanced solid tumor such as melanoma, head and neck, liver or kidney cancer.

The CDR3 nucleotides read TGTGCCAGCACCGACGGATCCTACGAGCAGTACTTC. It specifies CASTDGSYEQYF. The chain employs TRBV6-1 and TRBJ2-7; D unresolved. This CDR3 comprises 12 residues. CDR1 and CDR2 from the germline V gene are MNHNS and SASEGT. V was trimmed by 7 bases and J by 1 base, leaving 8 bases between them.

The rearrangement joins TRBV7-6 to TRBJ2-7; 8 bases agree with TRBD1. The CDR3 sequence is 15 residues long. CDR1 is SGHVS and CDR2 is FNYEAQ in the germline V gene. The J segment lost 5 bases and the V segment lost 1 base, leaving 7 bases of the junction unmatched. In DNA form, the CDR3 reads TGTGCCAGCAGCTTAGAAGGACAGGGATCCCACGAGCAGTACTTC. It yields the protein CASSLEGQGSHEQYF.

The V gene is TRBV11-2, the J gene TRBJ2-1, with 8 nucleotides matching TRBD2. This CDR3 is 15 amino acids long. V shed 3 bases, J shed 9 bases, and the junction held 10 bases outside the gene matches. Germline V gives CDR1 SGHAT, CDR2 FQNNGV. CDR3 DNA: TGTGCCAGCAGCTTCACGGGGGGGCCGAGTGGTGAGCAGTTCTTC. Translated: CASSFTGGPSGEQFF.

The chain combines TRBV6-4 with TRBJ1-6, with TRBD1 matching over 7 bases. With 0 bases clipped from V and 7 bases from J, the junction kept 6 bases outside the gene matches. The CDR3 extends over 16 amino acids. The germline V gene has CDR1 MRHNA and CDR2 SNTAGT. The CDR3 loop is CASSDSVAGGNSPLHF. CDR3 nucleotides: TGTGCCAGCAGTGACTCCGTGGCAGGGGGAAATTCACCCCTCCACTTT.

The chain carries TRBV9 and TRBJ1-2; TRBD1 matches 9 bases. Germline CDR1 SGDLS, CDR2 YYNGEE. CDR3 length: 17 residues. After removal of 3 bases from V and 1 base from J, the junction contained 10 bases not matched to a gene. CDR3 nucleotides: TGTGCCAGCAGCGCCACCGGGACAGGGATAAGTAACTATGGCTACACCTTC. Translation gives CASSATGTGISNYGYTF.

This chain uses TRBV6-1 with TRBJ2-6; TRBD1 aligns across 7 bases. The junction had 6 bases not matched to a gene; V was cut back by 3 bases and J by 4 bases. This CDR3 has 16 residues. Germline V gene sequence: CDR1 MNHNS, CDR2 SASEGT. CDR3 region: CASSELRGSGANVLTF. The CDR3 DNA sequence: TGTGCCAGCAGTGAGCTCAGGGGGAGCGGGGCCAACGTCCTGACTTTC.

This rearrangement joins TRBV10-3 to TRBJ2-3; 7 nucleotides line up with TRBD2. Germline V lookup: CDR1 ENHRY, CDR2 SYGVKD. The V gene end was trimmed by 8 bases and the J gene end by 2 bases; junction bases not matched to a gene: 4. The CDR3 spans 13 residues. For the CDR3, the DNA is TGTGCCATCCTTGGGGGGGTCACAGATACGCAGTATTTT. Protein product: CAILGGVTDTQYF.

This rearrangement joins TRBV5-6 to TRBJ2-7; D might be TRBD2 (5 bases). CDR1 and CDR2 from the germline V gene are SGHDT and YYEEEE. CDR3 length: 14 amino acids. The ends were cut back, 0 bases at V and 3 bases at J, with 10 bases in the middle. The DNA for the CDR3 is TGTGCCAGCAGCTTGGGAGGGAGACGCTACGAGCAGTACTTC. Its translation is CASSLGGRRYEQYF.

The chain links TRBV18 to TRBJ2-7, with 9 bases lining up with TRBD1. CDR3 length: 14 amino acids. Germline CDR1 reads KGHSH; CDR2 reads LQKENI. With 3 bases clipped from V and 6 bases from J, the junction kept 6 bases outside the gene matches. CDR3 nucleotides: TGTGCCAGCTCACCCGGGACAGGGTATCGCGAGCAGTACTTC. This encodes CASSPGTGYREQYF.

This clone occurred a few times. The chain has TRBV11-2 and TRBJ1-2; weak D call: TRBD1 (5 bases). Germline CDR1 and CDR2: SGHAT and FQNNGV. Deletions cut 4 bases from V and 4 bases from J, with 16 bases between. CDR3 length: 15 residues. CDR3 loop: CASSWGSGSPYGYTF. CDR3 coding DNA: TGTGCCAGCAGCTGGGGGTCAGGGTCCCCCTATGGCTACACCTTC.

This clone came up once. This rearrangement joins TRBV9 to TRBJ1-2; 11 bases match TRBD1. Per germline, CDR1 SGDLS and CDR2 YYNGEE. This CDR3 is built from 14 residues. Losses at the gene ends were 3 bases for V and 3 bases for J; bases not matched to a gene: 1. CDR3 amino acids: CASSGDRGDYGYTF. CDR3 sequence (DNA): TGTGCCAGCAGCGGGGACAGGGGGGACTATGGCTACACCTTC. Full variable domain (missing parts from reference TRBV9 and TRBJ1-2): DSGVTQTPKHLITATGQRVTLRCSPRSGDLSVYWYQQSLDQGLQFLIQYYNGEERAKGNILERFSAQQFPDLHSELNLSSLELGDSALYFCASSGDRGDYGYTFGSGTRLTVV.

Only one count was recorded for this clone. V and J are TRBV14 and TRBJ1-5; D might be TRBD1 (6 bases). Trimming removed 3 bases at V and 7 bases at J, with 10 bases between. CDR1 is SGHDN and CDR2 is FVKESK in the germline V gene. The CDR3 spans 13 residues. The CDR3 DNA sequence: TGTGCCAGCAGCCAGGGGGGGCGACAGCCCCAGCATTTT. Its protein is CASSQGGRQPQHF. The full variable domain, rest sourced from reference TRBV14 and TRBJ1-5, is EAGVTQFPSHSVIEKGQTVTLRCDPISGHDNLYWYRRVMGKEIKFLLHFVKESKQDESGMPNNRFLAERTGGTYSTLKVQPAELEDSGVYFCASSQGGRQPQHFGDGTRLSIL.

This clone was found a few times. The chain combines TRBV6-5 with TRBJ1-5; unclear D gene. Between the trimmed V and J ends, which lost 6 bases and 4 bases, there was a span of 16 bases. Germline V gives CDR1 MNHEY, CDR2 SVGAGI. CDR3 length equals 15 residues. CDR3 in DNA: TGTGCCAGCAGCCCAAGACTGGGAGGAAATCAGCCCCAGCATTTT. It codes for CASSPRLGGNQPQHF.

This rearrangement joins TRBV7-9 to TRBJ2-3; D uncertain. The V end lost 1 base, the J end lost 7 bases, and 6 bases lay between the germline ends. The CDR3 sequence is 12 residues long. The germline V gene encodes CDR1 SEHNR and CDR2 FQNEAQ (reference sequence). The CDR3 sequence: CASSLGVNTQYF. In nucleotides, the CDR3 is TGTGCCAGCAGCTTAGGGGTTAATACGCAGTATTTT.

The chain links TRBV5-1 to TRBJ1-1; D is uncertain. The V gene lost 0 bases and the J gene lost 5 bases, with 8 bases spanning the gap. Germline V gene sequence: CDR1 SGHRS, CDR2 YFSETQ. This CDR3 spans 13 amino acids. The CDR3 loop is CASSLGKLTEAFF. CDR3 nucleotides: TGCGCCAGCAGCTTGGGAAAACTGACTGAAGCTTTCTTT.

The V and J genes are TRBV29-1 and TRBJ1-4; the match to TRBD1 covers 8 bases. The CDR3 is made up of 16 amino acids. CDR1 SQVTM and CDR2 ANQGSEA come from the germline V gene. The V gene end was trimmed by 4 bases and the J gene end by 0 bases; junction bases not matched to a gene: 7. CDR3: CSVVGQASATNEKLFF. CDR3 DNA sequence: TGCAGCGTTGTGGGACAGGCGTCGGCAACTAATGAAAAACTGTTTTTT.

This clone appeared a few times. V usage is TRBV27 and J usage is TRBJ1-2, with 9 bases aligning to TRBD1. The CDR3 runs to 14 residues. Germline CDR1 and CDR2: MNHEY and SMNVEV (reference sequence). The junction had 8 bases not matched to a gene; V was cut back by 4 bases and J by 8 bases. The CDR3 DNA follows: TGTGCCAGCAGTTGGGACAGGGAGGAGAGGGGCTACACCTTC. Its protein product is CASSWDREERGYTF.

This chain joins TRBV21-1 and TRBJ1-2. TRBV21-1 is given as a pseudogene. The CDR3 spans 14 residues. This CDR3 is CASSFSTGKNGYTF. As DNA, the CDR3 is TGTGCCAGCAGCTTTTCGACTGGGAAGAATGGCTACACCTTC.

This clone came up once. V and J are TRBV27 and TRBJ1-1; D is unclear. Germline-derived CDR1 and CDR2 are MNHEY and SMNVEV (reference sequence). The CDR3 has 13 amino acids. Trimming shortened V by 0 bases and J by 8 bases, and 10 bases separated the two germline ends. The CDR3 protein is CASSLSLANEAFF. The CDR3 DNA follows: TGTGCCAGCAGTTTATCGCTAGCTAACGAAGCTTTCTTT.

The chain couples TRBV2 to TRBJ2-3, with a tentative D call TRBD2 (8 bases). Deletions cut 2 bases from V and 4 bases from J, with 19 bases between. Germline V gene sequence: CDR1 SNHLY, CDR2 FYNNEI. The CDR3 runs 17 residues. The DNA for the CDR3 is TGTGCCAGCAGTGAAAGGGGGCCGGGACTAGTACCAGATACGCAGTATTTT. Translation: CASSERGPGLVPDTQYF.